This T cell receptor (beta chain) was identified in a study of post-analysis software for immune sequencing data. Looking at the study overall: Patients with relapsing-remitting, secondary progressive and progressive-relapsing multiple sclerosis courses were all represented. General study findings and limits: Controls significantly exceeded multiple sclerosis patients in normalized Chao1 diversity. Roughly five TRBV segments, including TRBV5-6, TRBV5-1 and TRBV20-1, were more frequent in patients than controls.

TCR beta cDNA libraries had unique molecular identifiers. Input amounts of 1 to 10 million T cells were used. These gave 500,000 or so cDNA molecules, so each molecule approximated one T cell. TCRdb re-called the PCR reads through MiXCR, storing one row per CDR3 protein. The sample comprises 160,000 or so distinct CDR3 sequences, about 37% of which are singletons, and 25% to 35% rests with the top ten. This clonotype was counted between two and nine times. The antigen is unknown. The CDR3 is made up of 15 amino acids. Looked up from germline, CDR1 is KGHSH and CDR2 is LQKENI. Trimming pared 4 bases from V and 6 bases from J, leaving 17 bases between.

This chain joins TRBV18 and TRBJ2-3; maybe TRBD2 (6 bases). Specimen: blood, collected after autologous hematopoietic stem cell transplantation. The sequence came from a girl between 5 and 17 years old with multiple sclerosis. CDR3 in DNA: TGTGCCAGCTCACTAGGGACGGAGGGAGCGGATACGCAGTATTTT. This gives the protein CASSLGTEGADTQYF.